This T cell receptor beta chain was profiled in a study of cytomegalovirus exposure and HLA in healthy donors. Trimming removed 5 bases at V and 4 bases at J, with 11 bases between. The CDR3 runs to 14 residues. Germline values: CDR1 MGHRA, CDR2 YSYEKL. Here immunoSEQ multiplex PCR was the method, and the copy in TCRdb shows in-frame clones only, minus some. The sample carries under 400,000 clones, over 75% recorded once. Sequenced sample: PBMCs. The gene calls are TRBV4-1 and TRBJ1-4; a weak D match, TRBD1 (5 bases). This clonotype originated in a man between 25 and 39 years old in good health and CMV-seronegative. As DNA, the CDR3 is TGCGCCAGCAGCTTGACAGTGATTAATGAAAAACTGTTTTTT. It is translated as CASSLTVINEKLFF.